The rows below give T cell receptor beta chains drawn from one sample of a study of blood T cell repertoires in COVID-19. Repertoires were generated with immunoSEQ multiplex PCR, while TCRdb's copy carries only in-frame clones and drops some. Counted here are 100,000 to 150,000 clones, approximately 90% occurring once; the ten biggest clones make up roughly 1.2%. Specimen: peripheral blood. The source of these receptors is a woman of 80 years or more with acute or convalescent COVID-19. The CDR3 runs from the conserved cysteine through the conserved F or W. A D gene is named only where the DNA matches it firmly. Clone size appears in some rows only: once, few, many, or a class for an expanded clone.

V gene: TRBV5-4; D gene: TRBD2; J gene: TRBJ2-5; clone size: NA; CDR3 protein: CASSSHPLSGGEETQYF; CDR3 DNA: TGTGCCAGCAGCTCGCACCCTTTATCGGGGGGAGAAGAGACCCAGTACTTC
V gene: TRBV19; D gene: NA; J gene: TRBJ1-2; clone size: NA; CDR3 protein: CASSIDVAGVGYTF; CDR3 DNA: TGTGCCAGTAGTATAGATGTGGCAGGGGTCGGCTACACCTTC
V gene: TRBV4-2; D gene: NA; J gene: TRBJ2-5; clone size: NA; CDR3 protein: CASSQVTSEQETQYF; CDR3 DNA: TGTGCCAGCAGCCAAGTGACTAGTGAACAAGAGACCCAGTACTTC
V gene: TRBV5-6; D gene: TRBD1; J gene: TRBJ2-7; clone size: NA; CDR3 protein: CASSPLAGGGEQYF; CDR3 DNA: TGTGCCAGCAGCCCCCTAGCAGGGGGCGGCGAGCAGTACTTC
V gene: TRBV12-3/TRBV12-4; D gene: NA; J gene: TRBJ2-7; clone size: NA; CDR3 protein: CASSFGQFYEQYF; CDR3 DNA: TGTGCCAGCAGTTTCGGACAGTTTTACGAGCAGTACTTC
V gene: TRBV3-1/TRBV3-2; D gene: NA; J gene: TRBJ2-3; clone size: once; CDR3 protein: CASSLRGGGTDTQYF; CDR3 DNA: TGTGCCAGCAGCCTTAGAGGAGGGGGCACAGATACGCAGTATTTT
V gene: TRBV7-9; D gene: NA; J gene: TRBJ1-1; clone size: NA; CDR3 protein: CASSSRGGVNTEAFF; CDR3 DNA: TGTGCCAGCAGCTCCAGGGGCGGAGTGAACACTGAAGCTTTCTTT
V gene: TRBV20-1; D gene: NA; J gene: TRBJ1-1; clone size: NA; CDR3 protein: CSAIRGTEAFF; CDR3 DNA: TGCAGTGCCATCCGGGGAACTGAAGCTTTCTTT
V gene: TRBV7-9; D gene: NA; J gene: TRBJ1-1; clone size: NA; CDR3 protein: CASSSTRGFDTEAFF; CDR3 DNA: TGTGCCAGCAGCTCTACAAGGGGGTTCGACACTGAAGCTTTCTTT
V gene: TRBV5-1; D gene: TRBD2; J gene: TRBJ2-7; clone size: NA; CDR3 protein: CASSFSSGRETYEQYF; CDR3 DNA: TGCGCCAGCAGCTTTTCTAGCGGGAGAGAGACCTACGAGCAGTACTTC
V gene: TRBV3-1/TRBV3-2; D gene: TRBD2; J gene: TRBJ2-4; clone size: NA; CDR3 protein: CASSQARGLGVAKNIQYF; CDR3 DNA: TGTGCCAGCAGCCAAGCCCGAGGACTAGGCGTAGCCAAAAACATTCAGTACTTC
V gene: TRBV4-2; D gene: TRBD2; J gene: TRBJ2-7; clone size: NA; CDR3 protein: CASSQDLAAYEQYF; CDR3 DNA: TGTGCCAGCAGCCAAGATCTAGCGGCCTACGAGCAGTACTTC
V gene: TRBV19; D gene: TRBD1; J gene: TRBJ1-1; clone size: NA; CDR3 protein: CASSPTGARVYTEAFF; CDR3 DNA: TGTGCCAGTAGTCCGACAGGGGCACGGGTCTACACTGAAGCTTTCTTT
V gene: TRBV5-8; D gene: TRBD2; J gene: TRBJ2-3; clone size: NA; CDR3 protein: CASSPPSGRARDTQYF; CDR3 DNA: TGTGCCAGCAGCCCACCTAGCGGGAGGGCTCGGGATACGCAGTATTTT
V gene: TRBV4-1; D gene: TRBD1; J gene: TRBJ1-1; clone size: NA; CDR3 protein: CASSQDMTGAGTEAFF; CDR3 DNA: TGCGCCAGCAGCCAAGACATGACAGGGGCGGGCACTGAAGCTTTCTTT
V gene: TRBV9; D gene: TRBD1; J gene: TRBJ1-4; clone size: once; CDR3 protein: CASSRTGGEKLFF; CDR3 DNA: TGTGCCAGCAGCAGGACAGGGGGCGAAAAACTGTTTTTT
V gene: TRBV9; D gene: NA; J gene: TRBJ2-2; clone size: NA; CDR3 protein: CASSVGRTGELFF; CDR3 DNA: TGTGCCAGCAGCGTAGGGAGAACCGGGGAGCTGTTTTTT
V gene: TRBV6-5; D gene: TRBD2; J gene: TRBJ2-2; clone size: NA; CDR3 protein: CASSLYGGAGELFF; CDR3 DNA: TGTGCCAGCAGTCTTTATGGGGGGGCCGGGGAGCTGTTTTTT
V gene: TRBV5-1; D gene: NA; J gene: TRBJ1-5; clone size: NA; CDR3 protein: CARKTGYSNQPQHF; CDR3 DNA: TGCGCCAGGAAAACGGGTTATAGCAATCAGCCCCAGCATTTT
V gene: TRBV5-1; D gene: TRBD2; J gene: TRBJ2-3; clone size: once; CDR3 protein: CASSPTLAGGPAQLRPTDTQYF; CDR3 DNA: TGCGCCAGCAGCCCTACCCTAGCGGGAGGGCCGGCCCAACTCCGACCCACAGATACGCAGTATTTT
V gene: TRBV7-8; D gene: TRBD1; J gene: TRBJ2-2; clone size: NA; CDR3 protein: CASSLAGTGTGELFF; CDR3 DNA: TGTGCCAGCAGCTTAGCGGGGACAGGGACCGGGGAGCTGTTTTTT
V gene: TRBV3-1/TRBV3-2; D gene: NA; J gene: TRBJ1-3; clone size: NA; CDR3 protein: CASSKDHRGSGNTIYF; CDR3 DNA: TGTGCCAGCAGCAAAGATCACCGCGGTTCTGGAAACACCATATATTTT
V gene: TRBV7-9; D gene: TRBD2; J gene: TRBJ2-2; clone size: NA; CDR3 protein: CASSTTSGGLPGELFF; CDR3 DNA: TGTGCCAGCAGCACGACTAGCGGGGGGCTCCCCGGGGAGCTGTTTTTT
V gene: TRBV7-2; D gene: TRBD1; J gene: TRBJ1-5; clone size: NA; CDR3 protein: CASSFDRGRQPQHF; CDR3 DNA: TGTGCCAGCAGCTTTGACAGGGGGAGGCAGCCCCAGCATTTT
V gene: TRBV7-3; D gene: TRBD1; J gene: TRBJ2-1; clone size: NA; CDR3 protein: CASSLNRGDEQFF; CDR3 DNA: TGTGCCAGCAGCTTAAACAGGGGCGATGAGCAGTTCTTC
V gene: TRBV5-4; D gene: NA; J gene: TRBJ2-1; clone size: NA; CDR3 protein: CASSLRGSSYNEQFF; CDR3 DNA: TGTGCCAGCAGCTTGAGGGGGAGCTCCTACAATGAGCAGTTCTTC
V gene: TRBV5-5; D gene: TRBD1; J gene: TRBJ1-4; clone size: NA; CDR3 protein: CASTWDRYNEKLFF; CDR3 DNA: TGTGCCAGCACCTGGGACAGGTATAATGAAAAACTGTTTTTT
V gene: TRBV9; D gene: TRBD1; J gene: TRBJ1-3; clone size: NA; CDR3 protein: CASSDSRGQNSGNTIYF; CDR3 DNA: TGTGCCAGCAGCGACAGCCGGGGACAGAACTCTGGAAACACCATATATTTT
V gene: TRBV6-5; D gene: TRBD2; J gene: TRBJ2-3; clone size: NA; CDR3 protein: CASRTSGRMTDTQYF; CDR3 DNA: TGTGCCAGCAGGACAAGCGGGAGAATGACAGATACGCAGTATTTT
V gene: TRBV6-2/TRBV6-3; D gene: NA; J gene: TRBJ1-1; clone size: NA; CDR3 protein: CASSFPVPNTEAFF; CDR3 DNA: TGTGCCAGCAGTTTCCCGGTCCCGAACACTGAAGCTTTCTTT
V gene: TRBV5-8; D gene: TRBD1; J gene: TRBJ2-1; clone size: NA; CDR3 protein: CASSSTGTGAYNEQFF; CDR3 DNA: TGTGCCAGCAGCTCGACCGGGACAGGGGCCTACAATGAGCAGTTCTTC
V gene: TRBV18; D gene: NA; J gene: TRBJ1-4; clone size: NA; CDR3 protein: CASSPFPTANEKLFF; CDR3 DNA: TGTGCCAGCTCACCATTCCCTACAGCTAATGAAAAACTGTTTTTT
V gene: TRBV18; D gene: TRBD1; J gene: TRBJ2-7; clone size: NA; CDR3 protein: CASSPDRSSYEQYF; CDR3 DNA: TGTGCCAGCTCACCGGACAGGTCCTCCTACGAGCAGTACTTC
V gene: TRBV28; D gene: TRBD1; J gene: TRBJ1-2; clone size: NA; CDR3 protein: CASSPGTGNYGYTF; CDR3 DNA: TGTGCCAGCAGCCCCGGGACAGGGAACTATGGCTACACCTTC
V gene: TRBV9; D gene: NA; J gene: TRBJ2-7; clone size: NA; CDR3 protein: CASSSLGHEQYF; CDR3 DNA: TGTGCCAGCAGCTCCCTAGGCCACGAGCAGTACTTC
V gene: TRBV6-2/TRBV6-3; D gene: TRBD1; J gene: TRBJ2-2; clone size: once; CDR3 protein: CASTPGQGKTGELFF; CDR3 DNA: TGTGCCAGCACCCCGGGACAGGGCAAGACCGGGGAGCTGTTTTTT
V gene: TRBV5-1; D gene: TRBD1; J gene: TRBJ2-7; clone size: NA; CDR3 protein: CASSLWGWTGGNEQYF; CDR3 DNA: TGCGCCAGCAGCTTGTGGGGATGGACAGGGGGCAACGAGCAGTACTTC